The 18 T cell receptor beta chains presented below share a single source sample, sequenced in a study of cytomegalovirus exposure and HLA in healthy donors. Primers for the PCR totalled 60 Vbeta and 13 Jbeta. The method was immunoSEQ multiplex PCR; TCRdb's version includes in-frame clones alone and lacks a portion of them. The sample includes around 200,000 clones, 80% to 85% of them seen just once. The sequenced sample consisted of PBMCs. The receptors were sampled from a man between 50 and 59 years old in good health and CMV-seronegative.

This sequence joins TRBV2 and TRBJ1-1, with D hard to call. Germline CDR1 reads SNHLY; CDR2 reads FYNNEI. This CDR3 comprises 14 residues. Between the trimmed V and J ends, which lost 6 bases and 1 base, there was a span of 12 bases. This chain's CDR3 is CASRTWGGNTEAFF. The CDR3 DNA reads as TGTGCCAGCAGGACGTGGGGAGGGAACACTGAAGCTTTCTTT. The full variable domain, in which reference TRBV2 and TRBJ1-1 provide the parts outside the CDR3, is EPEVTQTPSHQVTQMGQEVILRCVPISNHLYFYWYRQILGQKVEFLVSFYNNEISEKSEIFDDQFSVERPDGSNFTLKIRSTKLEDSAMYFCASRTWGGNTEAFFGQGTRLTVV.

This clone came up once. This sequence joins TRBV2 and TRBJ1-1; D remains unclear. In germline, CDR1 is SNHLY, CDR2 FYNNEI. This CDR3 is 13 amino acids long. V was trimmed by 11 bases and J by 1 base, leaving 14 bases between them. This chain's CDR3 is CAGSGWRNTEAFF. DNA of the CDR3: TGTGCCGGCTCGGGATGGAGGAACACTGAAGCTTTCTTT.

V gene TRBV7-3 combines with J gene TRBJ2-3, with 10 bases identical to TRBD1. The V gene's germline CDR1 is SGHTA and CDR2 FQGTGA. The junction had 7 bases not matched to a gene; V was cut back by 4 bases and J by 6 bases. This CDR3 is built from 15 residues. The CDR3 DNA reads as TGTGCCAGCAGCTATTGGACAGGGGGTCTCGATACGCAGTATTTT. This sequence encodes CASSYWTGGLDTQYF.

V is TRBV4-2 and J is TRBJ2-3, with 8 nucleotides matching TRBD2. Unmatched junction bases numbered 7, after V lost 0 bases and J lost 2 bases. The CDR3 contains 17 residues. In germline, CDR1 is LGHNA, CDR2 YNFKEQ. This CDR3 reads CASSQDGDGGATDTQYF. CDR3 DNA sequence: TGTGCCAGCAGCCAAGATGGCGACGGGGGGGCCACAGATACGCAGTATTTT.

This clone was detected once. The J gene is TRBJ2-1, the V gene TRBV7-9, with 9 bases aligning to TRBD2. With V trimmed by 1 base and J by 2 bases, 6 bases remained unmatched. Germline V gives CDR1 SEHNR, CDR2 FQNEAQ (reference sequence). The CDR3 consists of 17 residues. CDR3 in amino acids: CASSLGTLAGPYNEQFF. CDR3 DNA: TGTGCCAGCAGCTTAGGGACCCTAGCGGGACCCTACAATGAGCAGTTCTTC.

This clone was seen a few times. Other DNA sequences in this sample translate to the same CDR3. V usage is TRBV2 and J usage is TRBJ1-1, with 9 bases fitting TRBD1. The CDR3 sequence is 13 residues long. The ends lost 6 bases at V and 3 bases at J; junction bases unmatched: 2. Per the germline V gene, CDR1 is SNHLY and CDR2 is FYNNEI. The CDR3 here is CASRWTGDTEAFF. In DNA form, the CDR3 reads TGTGCCAGCAGGTGGACAGGGGACACTGAAGCTTTCTTT.

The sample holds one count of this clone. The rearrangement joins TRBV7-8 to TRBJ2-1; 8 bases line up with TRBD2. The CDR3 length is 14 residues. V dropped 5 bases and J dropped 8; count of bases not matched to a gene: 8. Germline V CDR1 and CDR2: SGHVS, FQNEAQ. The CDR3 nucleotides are TGTGCCAGCAGCCCCTCGAGCGGGGGACATGAGCAGTTCTTC. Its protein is CASSPSSGGHEQFF.

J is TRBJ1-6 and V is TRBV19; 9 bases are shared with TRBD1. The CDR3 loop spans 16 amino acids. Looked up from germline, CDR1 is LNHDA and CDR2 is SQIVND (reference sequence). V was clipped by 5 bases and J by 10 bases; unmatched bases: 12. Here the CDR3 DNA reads TGTGCCAGTAGTTACTCCCGGGACAGGGTTGCGTCACCCCTCCACTTT. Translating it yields CASSYSRDRVASPLHF.

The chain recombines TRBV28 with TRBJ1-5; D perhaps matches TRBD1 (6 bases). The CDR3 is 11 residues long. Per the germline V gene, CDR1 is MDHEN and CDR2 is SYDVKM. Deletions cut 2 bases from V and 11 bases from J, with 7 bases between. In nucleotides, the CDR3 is TGTGCCAGCAGTTTAAGGGGGTCCCAGCATTTT. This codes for CASSLRGSQHF.

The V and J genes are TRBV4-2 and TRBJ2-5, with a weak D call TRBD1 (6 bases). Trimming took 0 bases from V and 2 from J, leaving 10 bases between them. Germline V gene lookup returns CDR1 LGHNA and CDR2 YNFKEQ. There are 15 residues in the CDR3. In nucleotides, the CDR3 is TGTGCCAGCAGCCAAGAAGGGACAAGGCAAGAGACCCAGTACTTC. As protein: CASSQEGTRQETQYF.

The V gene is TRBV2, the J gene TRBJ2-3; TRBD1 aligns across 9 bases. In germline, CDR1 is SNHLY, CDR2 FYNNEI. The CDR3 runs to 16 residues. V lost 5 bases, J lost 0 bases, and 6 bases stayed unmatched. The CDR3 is CASSIGQGSSTDTQYF. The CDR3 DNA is TGTGCCAGCAGTATAGGACAGGGGTCGAGCACAGATACGCAGTATTTT. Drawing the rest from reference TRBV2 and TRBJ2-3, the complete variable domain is EPEVTQTPSHQVTQMGQEVILRCVPISNHLYFYWYRQILGQKVEFLVSFYNNEISEKSEIFDDQFSVERPDGSNFTLKIRSTKLEDSAMYFCASSIGQGSSTDTQYFGPGTRLTVL.

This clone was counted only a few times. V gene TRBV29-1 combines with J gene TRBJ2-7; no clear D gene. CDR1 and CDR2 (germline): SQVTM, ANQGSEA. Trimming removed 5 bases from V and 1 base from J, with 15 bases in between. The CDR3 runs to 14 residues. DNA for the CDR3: TGCAGCGTTCGGAAAGACACCTTTTCCTACGAGCAGTACTTC. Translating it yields CSVRKDTFSYEQYF.

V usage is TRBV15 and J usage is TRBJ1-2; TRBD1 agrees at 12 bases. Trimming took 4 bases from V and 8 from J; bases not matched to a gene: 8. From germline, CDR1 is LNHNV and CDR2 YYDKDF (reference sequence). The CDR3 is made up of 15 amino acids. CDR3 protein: CATSIPGTGGRGYTF. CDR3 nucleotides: TGTGCCACCAGCATCCCAGGGACAGGGGGCCGGGGCTACACCTTC.

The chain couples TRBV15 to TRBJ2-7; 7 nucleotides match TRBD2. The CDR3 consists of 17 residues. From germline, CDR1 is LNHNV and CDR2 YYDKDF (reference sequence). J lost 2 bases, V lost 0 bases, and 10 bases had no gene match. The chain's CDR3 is CATSRDREAPYTYEQYF. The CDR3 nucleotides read TGTGCCACCAGCAGAGATCGGGAGGCCCCCTATACCTACGAGCAGTACTTC.

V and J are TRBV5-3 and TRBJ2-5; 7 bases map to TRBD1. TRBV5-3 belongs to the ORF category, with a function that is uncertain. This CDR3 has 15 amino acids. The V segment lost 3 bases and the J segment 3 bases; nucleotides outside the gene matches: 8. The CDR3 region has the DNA TGTGCCAGAAGCTGGGAACAGGGGTCGAAAGAGACCCAGTACTTC. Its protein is CARSWEQGSKETQYF.

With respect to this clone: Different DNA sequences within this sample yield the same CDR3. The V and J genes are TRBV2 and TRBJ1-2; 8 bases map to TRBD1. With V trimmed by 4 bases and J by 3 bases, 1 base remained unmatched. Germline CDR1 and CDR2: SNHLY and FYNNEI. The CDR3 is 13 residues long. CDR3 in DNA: TGTGCCAGCAGTGGACAGGGGTACTATGGCTACACCTTC. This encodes CASSGQGYYGYTF.

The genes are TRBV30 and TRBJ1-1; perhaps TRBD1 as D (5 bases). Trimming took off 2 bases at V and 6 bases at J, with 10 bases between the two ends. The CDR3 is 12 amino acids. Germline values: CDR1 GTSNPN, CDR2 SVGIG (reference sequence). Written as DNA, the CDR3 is TGTGCCTGGAGTCTCGGGGGACCTGAAGCTTTCTTT. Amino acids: CAWSLGGPEAFF.

The CDR3 reads CASSRGQGVGGRELFF. DNA of the CDR3: TGTGCCAGTAGCAGAGGACAGGGAGTCGGTGGCCGGGAGCTGTTTTTT. The chain links TRBV19 to TRBJ2-2; the match to TRBD1 covers 8 bases. V gave up 6 bases and J gave up 9 bases; unmatched junction bases: 15. The CDR3 covers 16 residues. Per germline, CDR1 LNHDA and CDR2 SQIVND (reference sequence).